The T cell receptor beta chain under discussion was sequenced for a study of blood T cell repertoires in COVID-19. Study information: Nucleic acid was either cDNA or gDNA, and it came from T cells, B-cell-depleted T cells, or PBMCs.

This clone is a singleton in its sample. Other DNA sequences in this sample translate to the same CDR3. Original methodology: The assay estimated nucleated cells by amplifying reference gene primers. Some clones are missing from TCRdb's copy, which holds only in-frame ones; the method was immunoSEQ multiplex PCR. The V and J calls and the clone size are those of that table, but D and trimming were determined from the DNA. The sample carries some 70,000 clones, 80% to 90% recorded once. The trim removed 6 bases at V and 1 base at J, leaving 3 bases unmatched. CDR1 MNHEY and CDR2 SVGAGI come from the germline V gene. The CDR3 extends over 15 amino acids.

Sequencing was carried out using peripheral blood. The sequence was collected from a woman between 65 and 79 years old with acute or convalescent COVID-19. This rearrangement joins TRBV6-5 to TRBJ2-6; 7 bases match TRBD1. CDR3 sequence: CASRAGGSGANVLTF. The CDR3 DNA follows: TGTGCCAGCAGGGCAGGGGGTTCTGGGGCCAACGTCCTGACTTTC.